This TCR beta chain derives from a study of shared clonotypes between healthy human individuals. This clone has more than one count but fewer than ten. Per the germline V gene, CDR1 is SGHVS and CDR2 is FQNEAQ. This CDR3 comprises 15 residues. The J segment lost 3 bases and the V segment lost 5 bases, leaving 3 bases of the junction unmatched. Into CD45RA+ naive and CD45RA-negative memory subsets, the CD4+ cells were split. This table comes from immunoSEQ multiplex PCR, and its TCRdb copy is limited to in-frame clones, with some not included. The sample shows approximately 2.4 million clones, approximately 94% of them seen only once.

The clonotype originates from a man between 18 and 29 years old in good health. The specimen was naive CD4+ T cells sorted from blood. Subset specified: CD45RA+ positively selected. The chain uses TRBV7-8 and TRBJ2-7, with 14 bases aligning to TRBD2. Here the CDR3 DNA reads TGTGCCAGCAGCACGGGACTAGCGGGAGTCTACGAGCAGTACTTC. Encoded protein: CASSTGLAGVYEQYF.